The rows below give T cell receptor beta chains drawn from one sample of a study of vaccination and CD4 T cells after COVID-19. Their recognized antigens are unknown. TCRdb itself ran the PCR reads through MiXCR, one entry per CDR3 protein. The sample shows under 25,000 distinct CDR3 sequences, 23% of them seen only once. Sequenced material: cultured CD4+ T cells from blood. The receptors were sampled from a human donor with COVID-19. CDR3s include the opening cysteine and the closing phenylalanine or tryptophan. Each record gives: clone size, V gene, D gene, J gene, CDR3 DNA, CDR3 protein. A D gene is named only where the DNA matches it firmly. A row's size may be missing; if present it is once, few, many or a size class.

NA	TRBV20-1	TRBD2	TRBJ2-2	TGCAGTGCTAGAGGTCATCTCGGGGGGGCATCCGGGGAGCTGTTTTTT	CSARGHLGGASGELFF
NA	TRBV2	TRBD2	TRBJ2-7	TGTGCCAGCAGTACTATTGGGGGGGGGAGGTCCTACGAGCAGTACTTC	CASSTIGGGRSYEQYF
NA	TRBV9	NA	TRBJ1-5	TGTGCCAGCAGCGTAAGGGCGGGTCAGCCCCAGCATTTT	CASSVRAGQPQHF
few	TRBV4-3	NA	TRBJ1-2	TGCGCCAGCAGCCAAGATGCCGCGGGACTCGGCTATGGCTACACCTTC	CASSQDAAGLGYGYTF
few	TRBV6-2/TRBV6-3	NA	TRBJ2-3	TGTGCCAGCACACCCGGTGGAAGCCGGACGCAGTATTTT	CASTPGGSRTQYF
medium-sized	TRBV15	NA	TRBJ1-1	TGTGCCACCAGCAGGGAACTGACGGGAGTAGCTTTCTTT	CATSRELTGVAFF
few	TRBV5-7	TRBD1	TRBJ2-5	TGTGCCAGCAGCTTTGACAGGGCCGAGACCCAGTACTTC	CASSFDRAETQYF
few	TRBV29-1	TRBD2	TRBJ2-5	TGCAGCGCTGACACTAGCGGGGGGGCTTCAGAGACCCAGTACTTC	CSADTSGGASETQYF
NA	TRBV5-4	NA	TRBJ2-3	TGTGCCAGCAGCTTGTTAGTAGGTAACACAGATACGCAGTATTTT	CASSLLVGNTDTQYF
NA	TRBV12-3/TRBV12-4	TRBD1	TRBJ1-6	TGTGCCAGCAGTTTTCAGGCCAGGGGGCAATCACCCCTCCACTTT	CASSFQARGQSPLHF
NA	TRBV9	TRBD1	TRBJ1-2	TGTGCCAGCAGCCCGAGGGACAGATATGGCTACACCTTC	CASSPRDRYGYTF
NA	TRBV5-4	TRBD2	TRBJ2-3	TGTGCCAGCAGCTTCGGACTAGCGGGGGGCACAGATACGCAGTATTTT	CASSFGLAGGTDTQYF
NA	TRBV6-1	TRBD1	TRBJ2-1	TGTGCCAGCAGTGAAAGCTTCACAGGGGGATCCTACAATGAGCAGTTCTTC	CASSESFTGGSYNEQFF
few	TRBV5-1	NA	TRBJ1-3	TGCGCCAGCAGCTTGGAGGATGGCGGACGAAACACCATATATTTT	CASSLEDGGRNTIYF
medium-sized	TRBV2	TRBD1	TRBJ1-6	TGTGCCAGCACCCTACAGGAGGGGGCCTATTCACCCCTCCACTTT	CASTLQEGAYSPLHF
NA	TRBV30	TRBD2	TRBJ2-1	TGTGCCTGGAACTTAGCGGGGTGGGTTGAGCAGTTCTTC	CAWNLAGWVEQFF
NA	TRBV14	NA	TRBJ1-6	TGTGCCAGCAGCCAAGATCGGTACCGAGGGGAAGCTGGCTCCTATAATTCACCCCTCCACTTT	CASSQDRYRGEAGSYNSPLHF
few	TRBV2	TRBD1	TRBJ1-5	TGTGCCAGCAGTGGTGACAGGGGGCAATTGAGCAATCAGCCCCAGCATTTT	CASSGDRGQLSNQPQHF
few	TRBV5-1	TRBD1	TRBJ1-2	TGCGCCAGCAGCTCCTCGGACAGGGGGCTTTATGGCTACACCTTC	CASSSSDRGLYGYTF
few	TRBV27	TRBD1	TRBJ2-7	TGTGCCAGCAGTTTATTAACCGGGACAGGAAGGAACTACGAGCAGTACTTC	CASSLLTGTGRNYEQYF
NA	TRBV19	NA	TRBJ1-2	TGTGCCAGTAGTATAGGGGGCCCATATGGCTACACCTTC	CASSIGGPYGYTF
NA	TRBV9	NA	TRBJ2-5	TGTGCCAGCCGAAGTCCCAGCCAAGAGACCCAGTACTTC	CASRSPSQETQYF
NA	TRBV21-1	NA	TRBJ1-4	TGTGCCAGCAGCAACTCGGGACAGGGGGGAAACAGAGAAAAACTGTTTTTT	CASSNSGQGGNREKLFF
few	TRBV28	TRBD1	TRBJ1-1	TGTGCCAGCAGTTTATCAACCGGGACAGTGAACACTGAAGCTTTCTTT	CASSLSTGTVNTEAFF
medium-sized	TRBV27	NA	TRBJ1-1	TGTGCCAGCAAACGGCTGGGGTCGGATTTCGCTGAAGCTTTCTTT	CASKRLGSDFAEAFF
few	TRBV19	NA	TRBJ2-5	TGTGCCAGTAGTATACCGGGTTGGGAGACCCAGTACTTC	CASSIPGWETQYF
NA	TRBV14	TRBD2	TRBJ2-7	TGTGCCAGCAGACTAGGGACTAGCTCCGGGGAGCAGTACTTC	CASRLGTSSGEQYF
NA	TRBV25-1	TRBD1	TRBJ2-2	TGTGCCAGCAGTGTCTTCCAGGGGGCGGGCACCGGGGAGCTGTTTTTT	CASSVFQGAGTGELFF
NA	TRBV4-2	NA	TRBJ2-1	TGTGCCAGCAGCCAAGAACCTAGTCGGAGCTCCTACAATGAGCAGTTCTTC	CASSQEPSRSSYNEQFF